The 29 T cell receptor beta chains reported below all come from one sample, sequenced in a study of siplizumab effects on memory and regulatory T cells. TCRdb's copy holds only in-frame clones and misses some; the assay was immunoSEQ multiplex PCR. Of about 100,000 clones in the sample, more than 90% were seen once. Sequencing used CD4+ T cells sorted from blood. All receptors come from a human donor in good health. Some clones in this sample may be carry-over from other donors' samples.

This chain connects TRBV19 to TRBJ1-2, with D tentatively TRBD1 (6 bases). Between the trimmed V and J ends, which lost 8 bases and 6 bases, there was a span of 16 bases. The CDR3 runs to 13 residues. Germline V gives CDR1 LNHDA, CDR2 SQIVND (reference sequence). As DNA, the CDR3 is TGTGCCAGTTTGGGGGGCCAGGGACATGGCTACACCTTC. Its protein is CASLGGQGHGYTF.

The chain is built from TRBV7-9 and TRBJ2-7; no definite D call. The V end lost 0 bases, the J end lost 6 bases, and 3 bases lay between the germline ends. The CDR3 is 11 amino acids. Per the germline V gene, CDR1 is SEHNR and CDR2 is FQNEAQ (reference sequence). CDR3: CASSLALEQYF. As DNA, the CDR3 is TGTGCCAGCAGCTTAGCACTCGAGCAGTACTTC.

The V call is TRBV6-5, the J call TRBJ1-6, with D unclear. Germline assignment: CDR1 MNHEY and CDR2 SVGAGI. The ends were cut back, 4 bases at V and 7 bases at J, with 5 bases in the middle. This CDR3 contains 12 residues. CDR3 residues: CASSFVNSPLHF. CDR3 coding DNA: TGTGCCAGCAGTTTCGTGAATTCACCCCTCCACTTT.

The V and J genes are TRBV5-8 and TRBJ1-2; the D gene is possibly TRBD1 (5 bases). Per the germline V gene, CDR1 is SGHTS and CDR2 is YDEGEE. This CDR3 is built from 14 residues. V lost 5 bases and J 2 bases, leaving 13 bases between the germline ends. The CDR3 protein is CASRPRGSNYGYTF. DNA of the CDR3: TGTGCCAGCAGACCCCGGGGGTCCAACTATGGCTACACCTTC.

The chain links TRBV7-3 to TRBJ2-3, with D perhaps TRBD2 (5 bases). V was shortened by 2 bases and J by 0 bases, with 9 bases between the two germline ends. The CDR3 has 15 amino acids. Looked up from germline, CDR1 is SGHTA and CDR2 is FQGTGA. The CDR3 loop is CASSLDRLSTDTQYF. DNA for the CDR3: TGTGCCAGCAGCTTAGATCGACTAAGCACAGATACGCAGTATTTT.

The CDR3 is CASRRSGTANTGELFF. The CDR3 DNA follows: TGCGCCAGTCGACGGAGCGGGACAGCAAACACCGGGGAGCTGTTTTTT. The genes are TRBV5-1 and TRBJ2-2, with D possibly being TRBD1 or TRBD2 (7 bases each). Germline-derived CDR1 and CDR2 are SGHRS and YFSETQ. V was cut by 8 bases and J by 2 bases, with 19 bases left in between. The CDR3 covers 16 residues.

The chain is built from TRBV5-1 and TRBJ2-7; 9 bases map to TRBD1. Trimming at V came to 4 bases and at J to 6 bases, leaving 11 bases not matched to a gene. The CDR3 contains 15 residues. Germline CDR1 SGHRS, CDR2 YFSETQ. In DNA form, the CDR3 reads TGCGCCAGCAGCGAGTGGGGACAGGGAGGCGGCGAGCAGTACTTC. The encoded protein is CASSEWGQGGGEQYF.

The chain combines TRBV5-4 with TRBJ2-3, with 14 bases that match TRBD2. The germline CDR1 and CDR2 sequences are SGHNT and YYREEE (reference sequence). The CDR3 is 17 residues long. The V gene end was trimmed by 4 bases and the J gene end by 3 bases; junction bases not matched to a gene: 7. The CDR3 bases are TGTGCCAGCAGCCTGGGGACTAGCGGGAGAGGTACAGATACGCAGTATTTT. Amino acids: CASSLGTSGRGTDTQYF.

This chain connects TRBV28 to TRBJ2-2; D is possibly TRBD1 (5 bases). The germline V gene encodes CDR1 MDHEN and CDR2 SYDVKM. Trimming stripped 3 bases from V and 4 bases from J, with 9 bases between. The length of the CDR3 is 14 residues. The CDR3 coding sequence is TGTGCCAGCAGTTTGATGGGGCCCACCGGGGAGCTGTTTTTT. Its protein product is CASSLMGPTGELFF.

The J gene is TRBJ2-1, the V gene TRBV19; the match to TRBD1 covers 9 bases. This CDR3 spans 16 amino acids. The V gene end was trimmed by 5 bases and the J gene end by 8 bases; junction bases not matched to a gene: 13. Germline V gene data show CDR1 as LNHDA and CDR2 as SQIVND (reference sequence). The CDR3, as DNA: TGTGCCAGTAGTTCCCACAGGGGGCGTGTTACCGATGAGCAGTTCTTC. Translation: CASSSHRGRVTDEQFF.

This chain links TRBV6-5 with TRBJ2-7, with TRBD2 identical over 8 bases. V was pared by 7 bases and J by 6 bases, with 8 bases of the junction left unmatched. The CDR3 runs to 13 residues. From germline, CDR1 is MNHEY and CDR2 SVGAGI. CDR3 coding DNA: TGTGCCAGCACCCGGGAGGGGTTTCGCGAGCAGTACTTC. It translates to CASTREGFREQYF.

The CDR3 loop reads CASGGTFYEQYF. In nucleotides, the CDR3 is TGTGCCAGCGGGGGGACTTTCTACGAGCAGTACTTC. This rearrangement joins TRBV2 to TRBJ2-7; weak D call: TRBD2 (6 bases). CDR3 size: 12 residues. The V end lost 8 bases, the J end lost 3 bases, and 11 bases lay between the germline ends. CDR1 and CDR2 from the germline V gene are SNHLY and FYNNEI.

The chain recombines TRBV5-1 with TRBJ2-1, with D possibly TRBD2 on 5 matching bases. CDR1 is SGHRS and CDR2 is YFSETQ in the germline V gene. Trimming took 1 base from V and 4 from J, leaving 12 bases between them. This CDR3 contains 15 residues. DNA for the CDR3: TGCGCCAGCAGCTTGACCACCGGGGATTACAATGAGCAGTTCTTC. Amino acid sequence: CASSLTTGDYNEQFF.

The rearrangement links TRBV1 to TRBJ2-1; TRBD1 is the table's D call and was not checked against the DNA. TRBV1 constitutes a pseudogene. The CDR3 is 20 residues long. CDR3 in amino acids: CTSSHRPPGSDSNLYNEQFF. The CDR3 coding sequence is TGCACCAGCAGCCATCGCCCACCAGGATCGGACAGCAACCTTTACAATGAGCAGTTCTTC.

The chain uses TRBV28 and TRBJ2-7, with 11 nucleotides matching TRBD2. The CDR3 is 15 residues long. J was trimmed by 2 bases and V by 6 bases; bases with no gene match: 6. The V gene's germline CDR1 is MDHEN and CDR2 SYDVKM. The CDR3 spells CASSVAGGPAYEQYF. CDR3 DNA sequence: TGTGCCAGCAGCGTAGCGGGAGGGCCTGCCTACGAGCAGTACTTC.

As to this clone: The same CDR3 arises from other DNA sequences in this sample as well. The chain joins TRBV18 to TRBJ2-5, with 11 bases that match TRBD2. The CDR3 extends over 14 amino acids. Losses at the gene ends were 3 bases for V and 3 bases for J; bases not matched to a gene: 0. In germline, CDR1 is KGHSH, CDR2 LQKENI. The DNA of the CDR3 is TGTGCCAGCTCACCGGGACTAGCGGAAGAGACCCAGTACTTC. It encodes CASSPGLAEETQYF.

Notes on this clone: One end of the junction is discordant with germline, which a read error may explain. The chain links TRBV27 to TRBJ2-3, with 8 bases matching TRBD2. This CDR3 has 17 residues. From germline, CDR1 is MNHEY and CDR2 SMNVEV (reference sequence). CDR3 in DNA: TGTGCCAGCAGTTTATATAGTACGGGGAAGCGGGAGCCTCTCTATAACTTT. Its translation: CASSLYSTGKREPLYNF.

CDR3 DNA: TGTGCCAGCAGCTCGGACCGCGGGTCCACAGATACGCAGTATTTT. Translation gives CASSSDRGSTDTQYF. J is TRBJ2-3 and V is TRBV5-4, with D possibly matching TRBD2 (5 bases). Germline CDR1 reads SGHNT; CDR2 reads YYREEE (reference sequence). Deletions cut 3 bases from V and 2 bases from J, with 13 bases between. The CDR3 loop spans 15 amino acids.

This clone has more than one count but fewer than ten. J is TRBJ1-5 and V is TRBV19; 8 nucleotides match TRBD1. The CDR3 extends over 15 amino acids. The V segment lost 5 bases and the J segment 6 bases; nucleotides outside the gene matches: 9. Looked up from germline, CDR1 is LNHDA and CDR2 is SQIVND (reference sequence). CDR3 sequence: CASSFRTGISQPQHF. CDR3 bases: TGTGCCAGTAGTTTCCGGACAGGGATCTCTCAGCCCCAGCATTTT.

This clone came up once. CDR3 in DNA: TGTGCCAGCAGTTACTCCGGACAGGTATCCGGAACCATATATTTT. It specifies CASSYSGQVSGTIYF. V and J are TRBV6-5 and TRBJ1-3; 7 bases are shared with TRBD1. CDR3 length: 15 amino acids. The trim removed 0 bases at V and 10 bases at J, leaving 9 bases unmatched. Germline V gene data show CDR1 as MNHEY and CDR2 as SVGAGI.

The V and J genes are TRBV7-3 and TRBJ2-2; 8 nucleotides match TRBD2. The CDR3 is made up of 15 amino acids. CDR1 and CDR2 from the germline V gene are SGHTA and FQGTGA. V lost 4 bases to trimming and J lost 7 bases; unmatched junction nucleotides: 8. DNA for the CDR3: TGTGCCAGCAGCTCAAGGAGCGGGAGCCACGGGGAGCTGTTTTTT. This translates into CASSSRSGSHGELFF.

The V call is TRBV7-2, the J call TRBJ1-5; possible D gene TRBD1, 6 bases. Germline lookup yields CDR1 SGHTA and CDR2 FQGNSA. The CDR3 spans 14 residues. Trimming cost V 3 bases and J 5 bases, with 11 bases left between them. The CDR3 coding sequence is TGTGCCAGCAGCTTGCAACAGGGTTATCAGCCCCAGCATTTT. Translated, it gives CASSLQQGYQPQHF. Combining the CDR3 with reference TRBV7-2 and TRBJ1-5 gives the whole variable domain GAGVSQSPSNKVTEKGKDVELRCDPISGHTALYWYRQSLGQGLEFLIYFQGNSAPDKSGLPSDRFSAERTGGSVSTLTIQRTQQEDSAVYLCASSLQQGYQPQHFGDGTRLSIL.

The chain recombines TRBV6-1 with TRBJ2-6; unclear D gene. The CDR3 runs to 11 residues. The germline CDR1 and CDR2 sequences are MNHNS and SASEGT. Trimming cost V 10 bases and J 4 bases, with 5 bases left between them. Here the CDR3 reads CATGGANVLTF. The DNA for the CDR3 is TGTGCCACAGGCGGGGCCAACGTCCTGACTTTC.

The chain carries TRBV19 and TRBJ1-3; D gene unclear. CDR1 is LNHDA and CDR2 is SQIVND in the germline V gene (reference sequence). Trimming stripped 3 bases from V and 1 base from J, with 13 bases between. The CDR3 is made up of 16 amino acids. The CDR3 protein is CASSMGSWESGNTIYF. The CDR3 nucleotides are TGTGCCAGTAGTATGGGTTCGTGGGAGTCTGGAAACACCATATATTTT.

The chain is built from TRBV28 and TRBJ1-5, with TRBD1 matching 7 bases. The V gene end was trimmed by 6 bases and the J gene end by 0 bases; junction bases not matched to a gene: 5. From germline, CDR1 is MDHEN and CDR2 SYDVKM. This CDR3 comprises 15 residues. CDR3 DNA: TGTGCCAGCAGCCTGGGACAGACTAGCAATCAGCCCCAGCATTTT. Amino acid sequence: CASSLGQTSNQPQHF.

V usage is TRBV18 and J usage is TRBJ2-4; TRBD1 is a possible D gene (5 bases). The CDR3 sequence is 16 residues long. The germline V gene encodes CDR1 KGHSH and CDR2 LQKENI. V shed 4 bases and J shed 7 bases, with 20 bases lying between them. Here the CDR3 reads CASSLSPGLVENIQYF. In DNA, the CDR3 is TGTGCCAGCTCACTTAGCCCAGGGCTGGTGGAGAACATTCAGTACTTC.

This chain links TRBV7-8 with TRBJ2-2; D tentatively fits TRBD1 or TRBD2 (5 bases each). V lost 5 bases to trimming and J lost 8 bases, with 15 bases between them. The CDR3 extends over 14 amino acids. The germline CDR1 and CDR2 sequences are SGHVS and FQNEAQ. The CDR3 coding sequence is TGTGCCAGCAGCCCCCGGGACGGATGGGGGGAGCTGTTTTTT. The encoded protein is CASSPRDGWGELFF.

The CDR3 DNA reads as TGTGCCAGCTCACCCCGCGACGGAGCCTACGAGCAGTACTTC. Amino acid sequence: CASSPRDGAYEQYF. This chain joins TRBV18 and TRBJ2-7; D uncertain. Germline lookup yields CDR1 KGHSH and CDR2 LQKENI. V was trimmed by 3 bases and J by 2 bases, leaving 11 bases between them. The CDR3 sequence is 14 residues long. Full variable domain (missing parts from reference TRBV18 and TRBJ2-7): NAGVMQNPRHLVRRRGQEARLRCSPMKGHSHVYWYRQLPEEGLKFMVYLQKENIIDESGMPKERFSAEFPKEGPSILRIQQVVRGDSAAYFCASSPRDGAYEQYFGPGTRLTVT.

The sample holds a few counts of this clone. The CDR3 region is CASSPTGGGEKLFF. CDR3 nucleotides: TGTGCCAGCAGTCCTACAGGGGGAGGTGAAAAACTGTTTTTT. J is TRBJ1-4 and V is TRBV28, with TRBD1 matching over 8 bases. J was trimmed by 7 bases and V by 5 bases; bases with no gene match: 6. The CDR3 covers 14 residues. From germline, CDR1 is MDHEN and CDR2 SYDVKM.